What follows are 4 T cell receptor beta chains derived from one specimen sequenced in a study of shared clonotypes between healthy human individuals. Libraries were prepared by immunoSEQ multiplex PCR; TCRdb keeps only in-frame clonotypes and omits some of them. The repertoire holds roughly 2 million clones, with 90% to 96% as singletons. The sample taken for sequencing was naive CD4+ T cells sorted from blood. As to subset: CD45RA+ positively selected. The receptors derive from a man aged 18 to 30 in good health.

V and J are TRBV10-2 and TRBJ2-7, with 10 bases lining up with TRBD1. The CDR3 sequence is 14 residues long. J was trimmed by 2 bases and V by 6 bases; bases with no gene match: 4. Germline CDR1 is WSHSY and CDR2 is SAAADI. CDR3 coding DNA: TGCGCCAGCAGCGGTGACAGGGGGCCCTACGAGCAGTACTTC. Its protein product is CASSGDRGPYEQYF.

The chain employs TRBV30 and TRBJ1-1, with 7 bases fitting TRBD1. The germline V gene has CDR1 GTSNPN and CDR2 SVGIG (reference sequence). This CDR3 comprises 14 residues. J gave up 3 bases and V 0 bases, and 4 bases lay outside the gene matches. CDR3 sequence reads: CAWSVGGQDTEAFF. The CDR3, as DNA: TGTGCCTGGAGTGTAGGGGGCCAGGACACTGAAGCTTTCTTT.

Concerning this clone: Other DNA sequences of this sample code for an identical CDR3. CDR3 amino acids: CASSYSDRGTYEQYF. The CDR3 region has the DNA TGTGCCAGCAGTTACTCCGACAGGGGCACCTACGAGCAGTACTTC. The V and J genes are TRBV6-5 and TRBJ2-7, with TRBD1 identical over 8 bases. V gave up 0 bases and J gave up 2 bases; unmatched junction bases: 3. Germline V gene data show CDR1 as MNHEY and CDR2 as SVGAGI. The CDR3 is made up of 15 amino acids.

The chain carries TRBV4-1 and TRBJ2-5; D perhaps matches TRBD1 (5 bases). This CDR3 is built from 14 residues. Per germline, CDR1 MGHRA and CDR2 YSYEKL. V lost 4 bases to trimming and J lost 2 bases, with 11 bases between them. Here the CDR3 DNA reads TGCGCCAGCAGCCTGGGGCGGCTGCAAGAGACCCAGTACTTC. Protein: CASSLGRLQETQYF.